This T cell receptor beta chain was recovered during a study of cytotoxic CD8 clonotypes in ibrutinib-treated CLL. Across the whole study: The patient breakdown showed roughly ten relapsed/refractory and about 16 treatment-naive cases, with about 18 IGHV unmutated. Study findings and constraints: At baseline, clonality was higher than in age-matched healthy donors and correlated with CD8+ counts. Higher clonality was seen at ibrutinib response and a return toward baseline at progression. Sustained-remission and progressing patients were not sampled at matched times.

This clone was seen at least ten times. Its antigen is not identified. The CDR3 runs to 14 residues. The junction had 3 bases not matched to a gene; V was cut back by 4 bases and J by 1 base. Germline CDR1 is KGHSH and CDR2 is LQKENI. Profiling relied on immunoSEQ multiplex PCR, and the TCRdb table lists in-frame clones only, not all of them. The sample records 45,000 to 50,000 clones, 45% to 55% being singletons. The specimen comprised PBMCs, sampled after 12 months of ibrutinib treatment. The rearrangement joins TRBV18 to TRBJ1-1; 7 bases match TRBD1. The sequence was obtained from a human donor with chronic lymphocytic leukemia. The CDR3 region is CASSLGQPNTEAFF. CDR3 nucleotide sequence: TGTGCCAGCTCACTGGGACAGCCGAACACTGAAGCTTTCTTT.